These 30 T cell receptor beta chains share one sample of origin, sequenced in a study of cytomegalovirus exposure and HLA in healthy donors. PCR used 60 Vbeta primers and 13 Jbeta primers. Clones were read by immunoSEQ multiplex PCR, and TCRdb kept only the in-frame ones, dropping some. The profile shows roughly 150,000 clones, roughly 85% of them singletons. Input material: PBMCs. The receptors were sampled from a woman in her twenties or thirties in good health and CMV-seronegative.

The chain is built from TRBV29-1 and TRBJ2-1; 13 bases match TRBD2. The length of the CDR3 is 14 residues. Trimming cost V 4 bases and J 8 bases; bases outside gene matches: 5. Germline CDR1 and CDR2: SQVTM and ANQGSEA. CDR3 amino acids: CSVGGLAGPYEQFF. DNA for the CDR3: TGCAGCGTTGGGGGACTAGCGGGACCGTATGAGCAGTTCTTC.

This chain joins TRBV7-9 and TRBJ2-1; TRBD2 matches 13 bases. The germline gives CDR1 SEHNR, CDR2 FQNEAQ (reference sequence). This CDR3 contains 17 residues. Trimming at V came to 6 bases and at J to 2 bases, leaving 7 bases not matched to a gene. In DNA form, the CDR3 reads TGTGCCAGCAGGGCTAGACTAGCGGGGGGTACCTACAATGAGCAGTTCTTC. Protein product: CASRARLAGGTYNEQFF.

CDR3 DNA sequence: TGCAGCGTTGAAGATCGGCGGGGACAGGGGGCCGGGGCCAACGTCCTGACTTTC. This encodes CSVEDRRGQGAGANVLTF. The chain recombines TRBV29-1 with TRBJ2-6; 12 bases agree with TRBD1. In germline, CDR1 is SQVTM, CDR2 ANQGSEA. V shed 0 bases, J shed 4 bases, and the junction held 7 bases outside the gene matches. The CDR3 runs 18 residues.

The count of this clone is one. V and J are TRBV7-2 and TRBJ2-6; 7 bases are shared with TRBD1. V was pared by 0 bases and J by 1 base, with 3 bases of the junction left unmatched. The CDR3 is made up of 17 amino acids. Looked up from germline, CDR1 is SGHTA and CDR2 is FQGNSA. For the CDR3, the DNA is TGTGCCAGCAGCTTAGCGGGCAGGGGGTCTGGGGCCAACGTCCTGACTTTC. Its translation is CASSLAGRGSGANVLTF. Full variable domain (remainder filled in from reference TRBV7-2 and TRBJ2-6): GAGVSQSPSNKVTEKGKDVELRCDPISGHTALYWYRQSLGQGLEFLIYFQGNSAPDKSGLPSDRFSAERTGGSVSTLTIQRTQQEDSAVYLCASSLAGRGSGANVLTFGAGSRLTVL.

The rearrangement uses TRBV2 and TRBJ2-3, with TRBD2 matching 7 bases. This CDR3 spans 15 amino acids. Germline assignment: CDR1 SNHLY and CDR2 FYNNEI. V trimming: 3 bases; J trimming: 5 bases; junction bases outside the gene matches: 8. The CDR3 coding sequence is TGTGCCAGCAGTGACCGGACTAGTTTAAAAGATACGCAGTATTTT. As protein: CASSDRTSLKDTQYF.

The chain recombines TRBV4-3 with TRBJ1-3; maybe TRBD1 (6 bases). Trimming left V 0 bases short and J 8 bases short, with 14 bases between. The CDR3 runs 15 residues. Germline V lookup: CDR1 LGHNA, CDR2 YSLEER. CDR3 nucleotide sequence: TGCGCCAGCAGCCAAGATTGGGGGGGCAGGGACACCATATATTTT. This gives the protein CASSQDWGGRDTIYF.

This chain joins TRBV6-1 and TRBJ1-2; D remains ambiguous. Germline V gene lookup returns CDR1 MNHNS and CDR2 SASEGT. V gave up 2 bases and J gave up 4 bases, with 17 bases separating them. The CDR3 covers 16 residues. The chain's CDR3 is CASSESVGSPGYGYTF. As DNA, the CDR3 is TGTGCCAGCAGTGAAAGTGTGGGTTCACCGGGCTATGGCTACACCTTC.

The rearrangement uses TRBV27 and TRBJ2-3; 12 bases are shared with TRBD2. CDR1 and CDR2 (germline): MNHEY, SMNVEV (reference sequence). The trim removed 6 bases at V and 4 bases at J, leaving 5 bases unmatched. This CDR3 has 15 amino acids. Here the CDR3 DNA reads TGTGCCAGCAGCTCACTAGCGGGGGGTGCAGATACGCAGTATTTT. It translates to CASSSLAGGADTQYF.

A word on this clone: The DNA is left out, because the CDR3 cannot be placed on it with certainty; the CDR3 is given as TCRdb lists it. This sequence joins TRBV7-6 and TRBJ1-2; TRBD1 reflects the table's D call only, with no check against the DNA. The CDR3 is made up of 19 amino acids, end residues included. CDR1 SGHVS and CDR2 FNYEAQ come from the germline V gene. The CDR3 loop reads CASSLVAGGAPSLPRVNTF.

The chain carries TRBV28 and TRBJ1-5; maybe TRBD1 (5 bases). Looked up from germline, CDR1 is MDHEN and CDR2 is SYDVKM. V was cut by 5 bases and J by 1 base, with 9 bases left in between. The CDR3 runs to 14 residues. CDR3 sequence (DNA): TGTGCCAGCAGTATGGGGGGGAGCAATCAGCCCCAGCATTTT. This codes for CASSMGGSNQPQHF.

This clone came up once. The V gene is TRBV5-1, the J gene TRBJ1-1, with 11 bases fitting TRBD1. Per the germline V gene, CDR1 is SGHRS and CDR2 is YFSETQ. Trimming removed 3 bases from V and 4 bases from J; junction bases left unmatched: 2. There are 14 residues in the CDR3. This CDR3 is CASSSGQGVTEAFF. The CDR3, as DNA: TGCGCCAGCAGCTCGGGACAGGGGGTCACTGAAGCTTTCTTT.

The rearrangement uses TRBV6-5 and TRBJ1-6; the D is unclear. The CDR3 is 14 residues long. Trimming shortened V by 6 bases and J by 1 base, and 7 bases separated the two germline ends. Germline-derived CDR1 and CDR2 are MNHEY and SVGAGI. The CDR3 here is CASRAYSYNSPLHF. The CDR3 region has the DNA TGTGCCAGCAGGGCATATTCCTATAATTCACCCCTCCACTTT.

V is TRBV7-9 and J is TRBJ2-7; TRBD1 aligns across 9 bases. This CDR3 comprises 14 residues. V lost 6 bases and J lost 2; bases outside the gene matches: 5. Per germline, CDR1 SEHNR and CDR2 FQNEAQ (reference sequence). CDR3 in DNA: TGTGCCAGCAGTCGGGGGACAGGGCCCTACGAGCAGTACTTC. Translation gives CASSRGTGPYEQYF.

This clone came up a few times. CDR3 nucleotides: TGTGCCAGCAGCCAAGTGGCAGGGTCTAAGATTGGTGAAGCTTTCTTT. This sequence encodes CASSQVAGSKIGEAFF. V is TRBV4-2 and J is TRBJ1-1, with a weak D call TRBD1 (5 bases). The CDR3 is 16 residues long. Germline loops: CDR1 LGHNA, CDR2 YNFKEQ. The V end lost 1 base, the J end lost 7 bases, and 19 bases lay between the germline ends.

The chain uses TRBV4-1 and TRBJ2-7; 8 nucleotides line up with TRBD2. After removal of 0 bases from V and 3 bases from J, the junction contained 7 bases not matched to a gene. Germline assignment: CDR1 MGHRA and CDR2 YSYEKL. The CDR3 is 16 amino acids. Written as DNA, the CDR3 is TGCGCCAGCAGCCAAGAGACGGGGGGGGCCTTCTACGAGCAGTACTTC. This gives the protein CASSQETGGAFYEQYF.

The chain links TRBV2 to TRBJ1-5; 8 nucleotides align to TRBD1. Germline V CDR1 and CDR2: SNHLY, FYNNEI. The V and J ends lost 6 bases and 4 bases, in that order; junction bases with no gene match: 8. CDR3 length equals 15 residues. CDR3 sequence: CASSDRDRWNQPQHF. Written as DNA, the CDR3 is TGTGCCAGCAGCGATAGGGACAGGTGGAATCAGCCCCAGCATTTT.

The V gene is TRBV9, the J gene TRBJ2-1, with TRBD1 identical over 7 bases. Germline V gene lookup returns CDR1 SGDLS and CDR2 YYNGEE. CDR3 size: 13 residues. V dropped 7 bases and J dropped 6; count of bases not matched to a gene: 7. The CDR3 is CASGRQGFNEQFF. CDR3 DNA sequence: TGTGCCAGCGGCCGACAGGGTTTCAATGAGCAGTTCTTC.

The CDR3 protein is CASSSVHRGTYGYTF. The CDR3 bases are TGTGCCAGCAGCTCGGTTCATCGGGGGACCTATGGCTACACCTTC. The rearrangement uses TRBV5-6 and TRBJ1-2; possible D gene TRBD1, 5 bases. Trimming removed 3 bases from V and 4 bases from J, with 16 bases in between. The CDR3 has 15 residues. Germline values: CDR1 SGHDT, CDR2 YYEEEE.

The rearrangement joins TRBV13 to TRBJ1-2; 8 bases are shared with TRBD1. V lost 0 bases and J lost 6; bases outside the gene matches: 3. Germline V gives CDR1 PRHDT, CDR2 FYEKMQ (reference sequence). The CDR3 length is 14 residues. CDR3 DNA: TGTGCCAGCAGCTTAGGCAGGGGGCAAGATGGCTACACCTTC. Translated, it gives CASSLGRGQDGYTF.

V is TRBV4-2 and J is TRBJ2-7, with TRBD1 matching over 12 bases. Germline trimming cut 0 bases from V and 5 bases from J; bases unmatched to any gene: 5. Per the germline V gene, CDR1 is LGHNA and CDR2 is YNFKEQ. The CDR3 is made up of 16 amino acids. Written as DNA, the CDR3 is TGTGCCAGCAGCCAAGAAGCCGGGACAGGGGGCGACGAGCAGTACTTC. Protein sequence: CASSQEAGTGGDEQYF.

The chain has TRBV9 and TRBJ2-1, with 14 bases matching TRBD2. The germline gives CDR1 SGDLS, CDR2 YYNGEE. The CDR3 sequence is 16 residues long. V shed 0 bases and J 9 bases; nucleotides not matched to a gene: 5. CDR3 DNA: TGTGCCAGCAGCGTAGGGACTAGCGGGGGGTTGGGTGAGCAGTTCTTC. Encoded protein: CASSVGTSGGLGEQFF.

The CDR3 nucleotides read TGTGCCAGCAGCCTTCAGGGGGCGCTAACTGAAGCTTTCTTT. It yields the protein CASSLQGALTEAFF. The V gene is TRBV7-9, the J gene TRBJ1-1; 8 nucleotides align to TRBD1. Germline lookup yields CDR1 SEHNR and CDR2 FQNEAQ (reference sequence). This CDR3 is 14 amino acids long. Trimming at V came to 5 bases and at J to 5 bases, leaving 7 bases not matched to a gene.

The gene calls are TRBV9 and TRBJ2-1, with D perhaps TRBD1 (6 bases). Germline lookup yields CDR1 SGDLS and CDR2 YYNGEE. The length of the CDR3 is 15 residues. The ends were cut back, 2 bases at V and 7 bases at J, with 16 bases in the middle. The CDR3 nucleotides read TGTGCCAGCAGCGTCAGGGGCCAAGGGAGAAATGAGCAGTTCTTC. Translated, it gives CASSVRGQGRNEQFF.

The chain joins TRBV7-6 to TRBJ2-7, with D perhaps matching TRBD1 (6 bases). Trimming removed 7 bases at V and 3 bases at J, with 31 bases between. Germline CDR1 SGHVS, CDR2 FNYEAQ. The length of the CDR3 is 19 residues. The CDR3 DNA reads as TGTGCCAGCACCCCCCCCGGCCCACCACCGGCAGGGGCTCTCTACGAGCAGTACTTC. Its protein is CASTPPGPPPAGALYEQYF.

The gene calls are TRBV5-1 and TRBJ1-2; D might be TRBD1 (6 bases). Germline loops: CDR1 SGHRS, CDR2 YFSETQ. The CDR3 is 14 residues long. V shed 9 bases and J shed 3 bases, with 18 bases lying between them. CDR3 sequence (DNA): TGCGCCACCCGACAGGAGCCGTCAGACTATGGCTACACCTTC. Residues: CATRQEPSDYGYTF.

The chain couples TRBV5-1 to TRBJ1-2; 9 positions agree with TRBD1. Losses at the gene ends were 2 bases for V and 6 bases for J; bases not matched to a gene: 2. The CDR3 has 13 residues. CDR1 is SGHRS and CDR2 is YFSETQ in the germline V gene. This CDR3 reads CASSLRQGDGYTF. The CDR3 coding sequence is TGCGCCAGCAGCTTAAGACAGGGGGATGGCTACACCTTC.

V and J are TRBV7-9 and TRBJ2-3, with a possible D match to TRBD2 (5 bases). This CDR3 has 13 amino acids. Trimming removed 5 bases at V and 5 bases at J, with 11 bases between. The germline V gene encodes CDR1 SEHNR and CDR2 FQNEAQ (reference sequence). CDR3 DNA sequence: TGTGCCAGCAGCGGCCCGGGGAGAGATACGCAGTATTTT. Amino acid sequence: CASSGPGRDTQYF.

The chain recombines TRBV30 with TRBJ1-2; TRBD1 might be the D (6 bases). The germline gives CDR1 GTSNPN, CDR2 SVGIG (reference sequence). The CDR3 runs 12 residues. The V and J ends lost 7 bases and 2 bases respectively, with 11 bases between them. The CDR3 bases are TGTGCCTACAATACAGGGAACTATGGCTACACCTTC. As protein: CAYNTGNYGYTF. The variable domain in full, with the rest retrieved from reference TRBV30 and TRBJ1-2, is SQTIHQWPATLVQPVGSPLSLECTVEGTSNPNLYWYRQAAGRGLQLLFYSVGIGQISSEVPQNLSASRPQDRQFILSSKKLLLSDSGFYLCAYNTGNYGYTFGSGTRLTVV.

The chain has TRBV20-1 and TRBJ2-1; tentatively, D is TRBD1 (6 bases). Per germline, CDR1 DFQATT and CDR2 SNEGSKA (reference sequence). V was clipped by 6 bases and J by 4 bases, with 7 bases between them. The length of the CDR3 is 11 residues. CDR3 nucleotide sequence: TGCAGTGCGAGGGGGTACAATGAGCAGTTCTTC. It yields the protein CSARGYNEQFF.

This clone was seen only once. The chain combines TRBV2 with TRBJ2-1, with 7 bases fitting TRBD1. The CDR3 runs to 12 residues. After removal of 5 bases from V and 9 bases from J, the junction contained 4 bases not matched to a gene. The V gene's germline CDR1 is SNHLY and CDR2 FYNNEI. The CDR3 DNA is TGTGCCAGCAGTAAAGGGGGCTTTGAGCAGTTCTTC. This translates into CASSKGGFEQFF. The full variable domain, completed using reference TRBV2 and TRBJ2-1, is EPEVTQTPSHQVTQMGQEVILRCVPISNHLYFYWYRQILGQKVEFLVSFYNNEISEKSEIFDDQFSVERPDGSNFTLKIRSTKLEDSAMYFCASSKGGFEQFFGPGTRLTVL.